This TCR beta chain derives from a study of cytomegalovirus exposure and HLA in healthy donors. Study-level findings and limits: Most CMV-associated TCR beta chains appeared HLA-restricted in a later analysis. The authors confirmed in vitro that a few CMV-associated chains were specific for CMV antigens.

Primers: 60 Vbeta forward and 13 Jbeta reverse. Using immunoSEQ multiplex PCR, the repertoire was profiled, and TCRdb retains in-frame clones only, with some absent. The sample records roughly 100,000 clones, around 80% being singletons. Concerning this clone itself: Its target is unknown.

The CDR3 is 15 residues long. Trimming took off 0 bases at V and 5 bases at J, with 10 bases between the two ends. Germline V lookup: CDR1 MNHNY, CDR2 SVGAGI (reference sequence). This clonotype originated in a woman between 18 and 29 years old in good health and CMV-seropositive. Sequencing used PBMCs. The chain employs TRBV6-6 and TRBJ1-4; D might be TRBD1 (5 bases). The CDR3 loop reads CASSYSGDANEKLFF. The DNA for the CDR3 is TGTGCCAGCAGTTACTCAGGGGATGCCAATGAAAAACTGTTTTTT.